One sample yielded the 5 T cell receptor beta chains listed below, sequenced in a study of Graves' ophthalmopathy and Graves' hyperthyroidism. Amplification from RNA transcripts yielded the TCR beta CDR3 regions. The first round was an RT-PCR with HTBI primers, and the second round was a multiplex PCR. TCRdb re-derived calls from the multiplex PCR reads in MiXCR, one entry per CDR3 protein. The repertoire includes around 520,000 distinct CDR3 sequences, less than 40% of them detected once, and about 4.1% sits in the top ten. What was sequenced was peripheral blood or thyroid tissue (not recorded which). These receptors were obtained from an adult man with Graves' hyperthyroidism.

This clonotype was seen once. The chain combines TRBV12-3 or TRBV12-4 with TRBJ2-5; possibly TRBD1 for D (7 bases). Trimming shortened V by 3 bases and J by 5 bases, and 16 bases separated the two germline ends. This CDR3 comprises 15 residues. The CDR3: CASSLEGAPEETQYF. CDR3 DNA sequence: TGTGCCAGCAGTTTGGAGGGGGCCCCTGAGGAGACCCAGTACTTC.

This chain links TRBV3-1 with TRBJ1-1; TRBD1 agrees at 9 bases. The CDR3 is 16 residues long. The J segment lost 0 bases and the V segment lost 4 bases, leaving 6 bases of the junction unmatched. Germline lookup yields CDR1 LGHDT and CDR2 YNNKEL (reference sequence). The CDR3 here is CASSRTGDALNTEAFF. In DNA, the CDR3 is TGTGCCAGCAGCCGGACAGGGGACGCACTGAACACTGAAGCTTTCTTT.

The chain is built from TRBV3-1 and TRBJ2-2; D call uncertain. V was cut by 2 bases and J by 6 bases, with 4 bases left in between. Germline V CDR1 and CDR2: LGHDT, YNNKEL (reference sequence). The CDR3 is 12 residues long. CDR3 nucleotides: TGTGCCAGCAGCCAAATCCCCGGGGAGCTGTTTTTT. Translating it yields CASSQIPGELFF.

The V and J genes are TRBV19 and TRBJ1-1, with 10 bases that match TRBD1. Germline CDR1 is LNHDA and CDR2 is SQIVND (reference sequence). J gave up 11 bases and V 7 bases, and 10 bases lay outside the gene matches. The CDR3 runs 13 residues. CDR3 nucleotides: TGTGCCAGTATGTTGACAGGGGGCTCTACGGCTTTCTTT. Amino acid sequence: CASMLTGGSTAFF.

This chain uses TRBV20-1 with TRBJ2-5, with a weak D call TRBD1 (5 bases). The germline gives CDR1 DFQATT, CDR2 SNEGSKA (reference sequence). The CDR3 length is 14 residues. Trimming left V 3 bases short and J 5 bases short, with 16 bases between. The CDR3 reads CSARRSLGVETQYF. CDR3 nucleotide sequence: TGCAGTGCTAGGAGGTCTCTAGGGGTCGAGACCCAGTACTTC.